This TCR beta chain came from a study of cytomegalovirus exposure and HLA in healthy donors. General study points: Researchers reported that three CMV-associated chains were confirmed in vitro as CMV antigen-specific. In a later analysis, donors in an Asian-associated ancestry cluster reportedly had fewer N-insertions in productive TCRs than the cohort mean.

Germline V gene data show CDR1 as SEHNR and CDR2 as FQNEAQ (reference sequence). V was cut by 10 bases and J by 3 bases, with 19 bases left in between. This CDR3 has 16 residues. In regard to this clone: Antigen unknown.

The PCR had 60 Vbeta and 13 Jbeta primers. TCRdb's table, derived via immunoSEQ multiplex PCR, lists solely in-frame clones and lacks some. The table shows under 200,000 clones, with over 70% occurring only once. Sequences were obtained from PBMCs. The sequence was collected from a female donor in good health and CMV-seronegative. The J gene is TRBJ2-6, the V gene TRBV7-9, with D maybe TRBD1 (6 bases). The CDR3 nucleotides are TGTGCCACCCCAGCTCTGGGGGCTTATGGGGCCAACGTCCTGACTTTC. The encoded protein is CATPALGAYGANVLTF.